This T cell receptor beta chain originates from a study of T cells in Graves' hyperthyroidism and ophthalmopathy. RNA transcripts served as the template for amplifying TCR beta CDR3 regions. A first-round RT-PCR of the TCR CDR3 used the HTBI primer set. A single record per CDR3 protein comes from TCRdb applying MiXCR to the multiplex PCR reads. The sample holds approximately 600,000 distinct CDR3 sequences, less than 25% seen once. There are a few counts of this clonotype. V lost 7 bases and J lost 6; bases outside the gene matches: 9. CDR3 size: 14 residues. Germline CDR1 is LNHDA and CDR2 is SQIVND (reference sequence).

The sequence was collected from a man aged 25 to 40 with Graves' ophthalmopathy. V and J are TRBV19 and TRBJ2-1, with TRBD1 matching over 7 bases. Sequencing was carried out using blood. The CDR3 protein is CASKHRGKSNEQFF. The CDR3 nucleotides are TGTGCCAGTAAACACAGGGGAAAATCCAATGAGCAGTTCTTC.